One sample yielded the 19 T cell receptor beta chains listed below, sequenced in a study of cytomegalovirus exposure and HLA in healthy donors. The table came from immunoSEQ multiplex PCR; TCRdb's copy has only in-frame clones and leaves some out. Among around 240,000 clones listed, around 87% were seen once. The source material was PBMCs. The receptors come from a woman aged 18 to 35 in good health and CMV-seronegative.

This clone occurred a few times. The V call is TRBV5-6, the J call TRBJ2-1; D might be TRBD2 (6 bases). Per germline, CDR1 SGHDT and CDR2 YYEEEE. This CDR3 contains 14 residues. V was shortened by 0 bases and J by 9 bases, with 13 bases between the two germline ends. The CDR3 loop is CASSLDPSVGEQFF. In DNA, the CDR3 is TGTGCCAGCAGCTTGGATCCTAGCGTTGGTGAGCAGTTCTTC.

This chain links TRBV4-3 with TRBJ2-6, with a possible D match to TRBD2 (6 bases). CDR3 size: 16 residues. Deletions cut 3 bases from V and 4 bases from J, with 13 bases between. Germline values: CDR1 LGHNA, CDR2 YSLEER. In DNA, the CDR3 is TGCGCCAGCAGCCAGGAGGGGTGGCGAGGGGCCAACGTCCTGACTTTC. Translating it yields CASSQEGWRGANVLTF.

V and J are TRBV28 and TRBJ2-5; D is unclear. Trimming took off 2 bases at V and 4 bases at J, with 5 bases between the two ends. Germline-derived CDR1 and CDR2 are MDHEN and SYDVKM. This CDR3 contains 12 residues. CDR3 amino acids: CASSLGLETQYF. The CDR3 DNA reads TGTGCCAGCAGTTTAGGCCTAGAGACCCAGTACTTC.

This clone was picked up a small number of times. The rearrangement uses TRBV30 and TRBJ1-6; D is unresolved. V dropped 0 bases and J dropped 9 bases, with 12 bases sitting between them. Germline values: CDR1 GTSNPN, CDR2 SVGIG (reference sequence). The length of the CDR3 is 14 residues. CDR3 bases: TGTGCCTGGAGTGTGAGGGTAATGGGTTCACCCCTCCACTTT. Translating gives CAWSVRVMGSPLHF.

The chain carries TRBV18 and TRBJ2-1; D might be TRBD2 (8 bases). V was trimmed by 3 bases and J by 7 bases, leaving 25 bases between them. The V gene's germline CDR1 is KGHSH and CDR2 LQKENI. This CDR3 contains 18 residues. The CDR3 reads CASSPGLQGTRDWNEQFF. The CDR3 region has the DNA TGTGCCAGCTCACCCGGTTTACAGGGGACTAGAGACTGGAATGAGCAGTTCTTC.

This clone was recorded once. For the CDR3, the DNA is TGTGCCAGCAGTAGACAGCAAGCTAACTATGGCTACACCTTC. Translation: CASSRQQANYGYTF. The chain has TRBV2 and TRBJ1-2, with D possibly being TRBD1 (5 bases). This CDR3 contains 14 residues. CDR1 and CDR2 from the germline V gene are SNHLY and FYNNEI. V was clipped by 5 bases and J by 0 bases, with 10 bases between them.

V gene TRBV5-6 combines with J gene TRBJ2-7, with 11 positions matching TRBD1. V trimming: 3 bases; J trimming: 2 bases; junction bases outside the gene matches: 4. CDR1 and CDR2 (germline): SGHDT, YYEEEE. This CDR3 comprises 15 residues. The CDR3 loop reads CASSYGTGGAYEQYV. CDR3 sequence (DNA): TGTGCCAGCAGCTACGGGACAGGGGGAGCCTACGAGCAGTACGTC.

The chain joins TRBV27 to TRBJ2-7; 9 bases line up with TRBD1. The V gene's germline CDR1 is MNHEY and CDR2 SMNVEV (reference sequence). The V gene end was trimmed by 3 bases and the J gene end by 4 bases; junction bases not matched to a gene: 7. The CDR3 runs to 15 residues. CDR3 amino acids: CASSFIGTGIYEQYF. The CDR3 region has the DNA TGTGCCAGCAGTTTTATAGGGACAGGGATATACGAGCAGTACTTC.

This clone was found once. The chain employs TRBV6-5 and TRBJ2-7, with D tentatively TRBD1 (6 bases). Trimming removed 0 bases from V and 0 bases from J, with 9 bases in between. The CDR3 spans 15 residues. In germline, CDR1 is MNHEY, CDR2 SVGAGI. The CDR3 region is CASSYSGASSYEQYF. As DNA, the CDR3 is TGTGCCAGCAGTTACTCGGGGGCTAGCTCCTACGAGCAGTACTTC.

This chain uses TRBV4-2 with TRBJ2-3; weak D call: TRBD2 (5 bases). This CDR3 has 15 residues. CDR1 is LGHNA and CDR2 is YNFKEQ in the germline V gene. V gave up 4 bases and J gave up 0 bases, with 11 bases separating them. CDR3 residues: CASSPPRTSTDTQYF. DNA for the CDR3: TGTGCCAGCAGCCCCCCGCGGACTAGCACAGATACGCAGTATTTT.

The CDR3: CASSFIDIYNRDQPQHF. DNA of the CDR3: TGTGCCAGCAGTTTTATCGATATCTATAATAGAGATCAGCCCCAGCATTTT. The chain has TRBV28 and TRBJ1-5; D is uncertain. The CDR3 is 17 amino acids. Trimming shortened V by 3 bases and J by 5 bases, and 20 bases separated the two germline ends. CDR1 is MDHEN and CDR2 is SYDVKM in the germline V gene.

This sequence joins TRBV28 and TRBJ1-2; D may be TRBD1 (5 bases). V shed 4 bases and J shed 3 bases, with 12 bases lying between them. CDR1 and CDR2 (germline): MDHEN, SYDVKM. CDR3 size: 14 residues. The CDR3 protein is CASSSFGGDYGYTF. The CDR3 DNA reads as TGTGCCAGCAGTTCATTCGGGGGGGACTATGGCTACACCTTC.

Only one count was recorded for this clone. The chain has TRBV5-5 and TRBJ2-7; the match to TRBD1 covers 7 bases. V shed 2 bases and J 0 bases; nucleotides not matched to a gene: 5. The CDR3 has 15 residues. Germline V lookup: CDR1 SGHKS, CDR2 YYEKEE (reference sequence). The CDR3 sequence is CASSFSRDSSYEQYF. Here the CDR3 DNA reads TGTGCCAGCAGCTTTAGCCGGGACAGCTCCTACGAGCAGTACTTC.

The genes are TRBV5-6 and TRBJ1-2, with D possibly TRBD1 on 6 matching bases. The V gene lost 1 base and the J gene lost 2 bases, with 21 bases spanning the gap. The CDR3 is made up of 18 amino acids. Germline-derived CDR1 and CDR2 are SGHDT and YYEEEE. CDR3 residues: CASSLQGTSFALNYGYTF. As DNA, the CDR3 is TGTGCCAGCAGCTTGCAAGGGACATCCTTTGCGCTCAACTATGGCTACACCTTC.

The chain couples TRBV6-5 to TRBJ1-2; perhaps TRBD1 as D (5 bases). Trimming left V 6 bases short and J 2 bases short, with 13 bases between. CDR1 and CDR2 from the germline V gene are MNHEY and SVGAGI. The length of the CDR3 is 14 residues. CDR3 DNA: TGTGCCAGCAGAGGACATATAGAGAACTATGGCTACACCTTC. Protein: CASRGHIENYGYTF.

The gene calls are TRBV4-1 and TRBJ2-1; D assignment may be TRBD1 or TRBD2 (5 bases each). The germline gives CDR1 MGHRA, CDR2 YSYEKL. Trimming left V 7 bases short and J 9 bases short, with 19 bases between. CDR3 size: 14 residues. The CDR3 DNA is TGCGCCAGCACCCAGGGAGTATCATCCGGTGAGCAGTTCTTC. This translates into CASTQGVSSGEQFF.

Turning to this clone: This specimen includes other DNA sequences encoding the same CDR3. The chain carries TRBV4-3 and TRBJ1-2; D not certain. V lost 0 bases, J lost 4 bases, and 12 bases lay in between. Germline V CDR1 and CDR2: LGHNA, YSLEER. CDR3 length: 15 amino acids. CDR3 residues: CASSQDLADSYGYTF. The CDR3 DNA follows: TGCGCCAGCAGCCAAGATTTGGCGGACTCCTATGGCTACACCTTC.

CDR3 region: CASSHEGQASSYEQYF. The DNA for the CDR3 is TGCGCCAGCAGCCACGAGGGACAGGCGAGCTCCTACGAGCAGTACTTC. V usage is TRBV4-3 and J usage is TRBJ2-7; 8 positions agree with TRBD1. Germline CDR1 is LGHNA and CDR2 is YSLEER. This CDR3 is 16 amino acids long. V dropped 3 bases and J dropped 0; count of bases not matched to a gene: 7.

The J gene is TRBJ2-1, the V gene TRBV7-8; D is perhaps TRBD1 (5 bases). Trimming removed 5 bases at V and 0 bases at J, with 11 bases between. The CDR3 totals 15 residues. CDR1 is SGHVS, CDR2 FQNEAQ, per germline. The CDR3 loop is CASSADKSSYNEQFF. DNA for the CDR3: TGTGCCAGCAGCGCGGACAAAAGCTCCTACAATGAGCAGTTCTTC.